These T cell receptor beta chains were read from a single sample in a study of regulatory T cells in long-lasting Graves disease. One entry per CDR3 protein, called by TCRdb with MiXCR from the multiplex PCR reads. The top ten clones hold roughly a fifth of a sample with about 360,000 distinct CDR3 sequences, roughly 16% of them seen once. The sample was also linked to a second study, of T cells in Graves' hyperthyroidism and ophthalmopathy.

Sequencing was performed on peripheral blood mononuclear cells (PBMCs), taken at new diagnosis, from a patient treated with antithyroid drugs. The receptors were gathered from a woman younger than 35 with Graves disease. Both conserved end residues are part of each CDR3. D genes are given only for firm matches.

J gene: TRBJ1-1; D gene: .; V gene: TRBV7-8; CDR3 protein: CASSRDNLNTEAFF
J gene: TRBJ2-5; D gene: .; V gene: TRBV5-6; CDR3 protein: CASRLQGTGGETQYF
J gene: TRBJ2-1; D gene: .; V gene: TRBV6-1; CDR3 protein: CASSRSGGQNNEQFF
J gene: TRBJ1-3; D gene: TRBD1; V gene: TRBV9; CDR3 protein: CASSVAGGDTIYF
J gene: TRBJ1-2; D gene: .; V gene: TRBV6-1; CDR3 protein: CASSEAGRIYGYTF
J gene: TRBJ2-5; D gene: .; V gene: TRBV5-1; CDR3 protein: CASSLARDKETQYF
J gene: TRBJ2-2; D gene: TRBD1; V gene: TRBV6-1; CDR3 protein: CASASGQGAGELFF
J gene: TRBJ1-3; D gene: .; V gene: TRBV3-1; CDR3 protein: CASSQGGSNTIYF
J gene: TRBJ2-2; D gene: .; V gene: TRBV5-1; CDR3 protein: CASSERMNTGELFF
J gene: TRBJ2-5; D gene: .; V gene: TRBV7-9; CDR3 protein: CASSSGPTLRETQYF
J gene: TRBJ2-1; D gene: TRBD2; V gene: TRBV14; CDR3 protein: CASSQEKLAGGHGIEQFF
J gene: TRBJ2-5; D gene: .; V gene: TRBV3-1; CDR3 protein: CASSQSSVETQYF
J gene: TRBJ1-2; D gene: TRBD1; V gene: TRBV7-3; CDR3 protein: CASSPSGTVSYGYTF
J gene: TRBJ1-6; D gene: .; V gene: TRBV5-5; CDR3 protein: CASSQNQGRSPLHF
J gene: TRBJ2-1; D gene: TRBD2; V gene: TRBV10-3; CDR3 protein: CAISVTISGSSTGEQFF
J gene: TRBJ2-3; D gene: .; V gene: TRBV29-1; CDR3 protein: CSVDPDTDTQYF
J gene: TRBJ2-1; D gene: .; V gene: TRBV29-1; CDR3 protein: CSVEATSSYNEQFF